The T cell receptor beta chain under discussion was sequenced for a study of breast tumors, draining lymph nodes, adjacent tissues. This clonotype occurred many times. V trimming: 6 bases; J trimming: 1 base; junction bases outside the gene matches: 9. The CDR3 sequence is 16 residues long. TCRdb redid the calling of the multiplex PCR reads with MiXCR, one entry per CDR3 protein. The sample holds roughly 220,000 distinct CDR3 sequences, nearly 35% seen once. The lymph nodes were axillary draining lymph nodes from breast cancer patients. This receptor was obtained from a female donor with breast cancer. Some clones in this sample may be carry-over from other donors' samples. The chain couples TRBV12-3 or TRBV12-4 to TRBJ2-7; 10 positions agree with TRBD2. The sample taken for sequencing was axillary lymph node tissue. The CDR3 spells CASSTGTSATSYEQYF. The CDR3 nucleotides read TGTGCCAGCAGCACCGGGACTAGCGCGACATCCTACGAGCAGTACTTC.